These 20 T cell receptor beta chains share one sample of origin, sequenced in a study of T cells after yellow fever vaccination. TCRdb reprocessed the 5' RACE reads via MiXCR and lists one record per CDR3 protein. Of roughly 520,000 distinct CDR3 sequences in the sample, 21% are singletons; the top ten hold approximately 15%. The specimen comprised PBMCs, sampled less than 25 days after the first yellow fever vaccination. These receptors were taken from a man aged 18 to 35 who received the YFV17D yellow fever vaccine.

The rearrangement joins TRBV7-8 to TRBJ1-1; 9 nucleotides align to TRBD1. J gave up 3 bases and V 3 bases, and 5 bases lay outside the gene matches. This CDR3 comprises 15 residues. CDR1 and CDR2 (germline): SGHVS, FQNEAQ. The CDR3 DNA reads TGTGCCAGCAGCTTTAACAGGGGGCTCGACACTGAAGCTTTCTTT. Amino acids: CASSFNRGLDTEAFF.

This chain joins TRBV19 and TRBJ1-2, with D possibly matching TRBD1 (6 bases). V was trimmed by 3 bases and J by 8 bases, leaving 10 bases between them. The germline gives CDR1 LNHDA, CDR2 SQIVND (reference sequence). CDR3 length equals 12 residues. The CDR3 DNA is TGTGCCAGTAGTATTCCAGGGGACGGCTACACCTTC. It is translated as CASSIPGDGYTF. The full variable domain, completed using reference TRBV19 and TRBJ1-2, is DGGITQSPKYLFRKEGQNVTLSCEQNLNHDAMYWYRQDPGQGLRLIYYSQIVNDFQKGDIAEGYSVSREKKESFPLTVTSAQKNPTAFYLCASSIPGDGYTFGSGTRLTVV.

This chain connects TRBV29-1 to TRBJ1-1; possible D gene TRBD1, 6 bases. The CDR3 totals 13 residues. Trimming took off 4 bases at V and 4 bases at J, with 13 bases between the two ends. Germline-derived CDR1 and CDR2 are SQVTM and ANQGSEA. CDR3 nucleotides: TGCAGCGTTGCTTGGAGGGGGGGCACTGAAGCTTTCTTT. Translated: CSVAWRGGTEAFF.

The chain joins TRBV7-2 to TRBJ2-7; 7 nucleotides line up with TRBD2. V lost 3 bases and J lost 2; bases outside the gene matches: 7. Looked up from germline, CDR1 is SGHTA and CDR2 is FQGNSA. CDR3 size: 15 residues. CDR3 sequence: CASSLSGDPTYEQYV. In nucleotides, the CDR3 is TGTGCCAGCAGCTTGAGCGGGGATCCTACCTACGAGCAGTACGTC.

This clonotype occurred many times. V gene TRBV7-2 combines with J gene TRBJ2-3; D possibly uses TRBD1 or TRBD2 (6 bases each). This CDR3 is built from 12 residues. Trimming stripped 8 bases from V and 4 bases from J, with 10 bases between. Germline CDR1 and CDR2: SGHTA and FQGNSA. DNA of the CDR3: TGTGCCAGCGAGGGGGGTTCAGATACGCAGTATTTT. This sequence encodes CASEGGSDTQYF.

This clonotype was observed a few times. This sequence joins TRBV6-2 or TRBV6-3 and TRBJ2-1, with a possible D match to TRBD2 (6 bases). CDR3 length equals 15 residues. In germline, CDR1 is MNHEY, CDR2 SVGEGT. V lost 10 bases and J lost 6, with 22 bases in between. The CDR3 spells CATSRGRGGVNEQFF. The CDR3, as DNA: TGTGCCACTTCCCGGGGTAGAGGAGGGGTCAATGAGCAGTTCTTC.

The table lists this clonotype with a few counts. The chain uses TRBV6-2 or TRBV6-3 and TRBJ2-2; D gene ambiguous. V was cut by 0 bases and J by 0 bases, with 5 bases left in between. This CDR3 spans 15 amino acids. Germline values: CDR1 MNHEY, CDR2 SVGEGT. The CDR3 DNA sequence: TGTGCCAGCAGTTACTCGCCAACGAACACCGGGGAGCTGTTTTTT. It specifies CASSYSPTNTGELFF.

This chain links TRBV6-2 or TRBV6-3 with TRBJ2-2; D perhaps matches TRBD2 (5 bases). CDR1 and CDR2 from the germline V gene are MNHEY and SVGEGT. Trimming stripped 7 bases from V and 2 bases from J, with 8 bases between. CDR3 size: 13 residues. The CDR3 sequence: CASKLANTGELFF. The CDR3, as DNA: TGTGCCAGCAAGCTAGCAAACACCGGGGAGCTGTTTTTT.

CDR3 in amino acids: CATSDRWVLGGEQFF. In DNA form, the CDR3 reads TGTGCCACCAGTGACCGGTGGGTCCTAGGTGGTGAGCAGTTCTTC. The chain couples TRBV24-1 to TRBJ2-1; D gene uncertain. V was cut by 4 bases and J by 9 bases, with 18 bases left in between. CDR1 is KGHDR and CDR2 is SFDVKD in the germline V gene. CDR3 length equals 15 residues.

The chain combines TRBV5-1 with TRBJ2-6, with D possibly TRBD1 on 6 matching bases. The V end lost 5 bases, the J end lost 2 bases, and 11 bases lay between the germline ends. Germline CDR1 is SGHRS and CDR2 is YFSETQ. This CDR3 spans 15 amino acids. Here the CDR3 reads CASRIPGAGANVLTF. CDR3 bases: TGCGCCAGCAGAATTCCAGGGGCTGGGGCCAACGTCCTGACTTTC.

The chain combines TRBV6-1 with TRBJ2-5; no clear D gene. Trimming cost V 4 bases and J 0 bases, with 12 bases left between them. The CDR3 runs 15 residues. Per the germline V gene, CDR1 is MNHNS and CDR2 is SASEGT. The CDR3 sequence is CASSVGNVYQETQYF. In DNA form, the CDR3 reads TGTGCCAGCAGTGTGGGGAACGTGTACCAAGAGACCCAGTACTTC.

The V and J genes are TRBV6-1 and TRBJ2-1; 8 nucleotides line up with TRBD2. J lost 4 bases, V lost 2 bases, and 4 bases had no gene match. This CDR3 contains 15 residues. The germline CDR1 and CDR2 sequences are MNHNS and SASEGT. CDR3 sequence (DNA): TGTGCCAGCAGTGAAAACAGCGGGGGATACAATGAGCAGTTCTTC. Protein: CASSENSGGYNEQFF.

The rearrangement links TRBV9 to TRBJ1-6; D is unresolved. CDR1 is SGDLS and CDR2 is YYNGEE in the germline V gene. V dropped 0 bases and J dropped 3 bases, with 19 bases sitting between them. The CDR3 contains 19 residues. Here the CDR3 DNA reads TGTGCCAGCAGCGTAGATAGCTGGGAAGGTCAGGTCTATAATTCACCCCTCCACTTT. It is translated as CASSVDSWEGQVYNSPLHF.

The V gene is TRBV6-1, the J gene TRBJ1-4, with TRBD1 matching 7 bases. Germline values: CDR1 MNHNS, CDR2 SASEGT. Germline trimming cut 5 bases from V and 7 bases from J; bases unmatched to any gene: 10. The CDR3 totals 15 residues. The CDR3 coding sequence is TGTGCCAGCAGTAGGGGTCAGGGGGTTCGTGAAAAACTGTTTTTT. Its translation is CASSRGQGVREKLFF.

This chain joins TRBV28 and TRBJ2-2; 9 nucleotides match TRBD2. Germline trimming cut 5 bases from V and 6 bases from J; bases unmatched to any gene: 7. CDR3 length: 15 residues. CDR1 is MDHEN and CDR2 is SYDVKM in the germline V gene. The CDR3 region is CASSTRLAVPGELFF. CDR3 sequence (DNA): TGTGCCAGCAGTACCAGACTAGCGGTCCCCGGGGAGCTGTTTTTT.

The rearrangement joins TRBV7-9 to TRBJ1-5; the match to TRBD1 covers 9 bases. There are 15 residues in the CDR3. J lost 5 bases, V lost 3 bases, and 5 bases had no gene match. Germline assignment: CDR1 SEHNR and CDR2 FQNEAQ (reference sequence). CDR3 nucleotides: TGTGCCAGCAGCTTCTGGACAGGGGTTGATCAGCCCCAGCATTTT. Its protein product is CASSFWTGVDQPQHF.

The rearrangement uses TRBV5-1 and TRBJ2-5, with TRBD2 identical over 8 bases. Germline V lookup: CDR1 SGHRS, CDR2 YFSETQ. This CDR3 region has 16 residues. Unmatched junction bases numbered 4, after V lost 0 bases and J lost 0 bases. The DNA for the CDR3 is TGCGCCAGCAGCTTGGAATTAGCGGGGAACCAAGAGACCCAGTACTTC. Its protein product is CASSLELAGNQETQYF.

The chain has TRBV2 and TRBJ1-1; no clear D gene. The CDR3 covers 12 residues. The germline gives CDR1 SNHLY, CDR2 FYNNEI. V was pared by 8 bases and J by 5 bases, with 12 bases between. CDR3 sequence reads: CASVWEQTEAFF. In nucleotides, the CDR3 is TGTGCCAGCGTTTGGGAACAGACTGAAGCTTTCTTT.

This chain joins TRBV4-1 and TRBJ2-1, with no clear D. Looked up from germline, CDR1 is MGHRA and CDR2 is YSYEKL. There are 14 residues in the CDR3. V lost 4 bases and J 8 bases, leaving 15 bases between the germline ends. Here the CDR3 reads CASSLAKTQDEQFF. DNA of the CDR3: TGCGCCAGCAGCCTCGCAAAAACCCAGGATGAGCAGTTCTTC.

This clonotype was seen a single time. The CDR3 is CASSLVHQEEKLFF. DNA of the CDR3: TGTGCCAGCAGTTTAGTACACCAAGAGGAAAAACTGTTTTTT. V gene TRBV12-3 or TRBV12-4 combines with J gene TRBJ1-4; D remains ambiguous. The V end was cut by 1 base, the J end by 8 bases, with 11 bases between. The CDR3 runs 14 residues.